This T cell receptor beta chain derives from a study of blood T cell repertoires in COVID-19. Sequencing used immunoSEQ multiplex PCR; TCRdb keeps in-frame clones, though not all of them. The sample records around 330,000 clones, approximately 91% being singletons. V was pared by 2 bases and J by 13 bases, with 18 bases between. Germline V gives CDR1 SGHRS, CDR2 YFSETQ. This CDR3 comprises 14 residues. This sequence was found in a man in his sixties who had recovered from COVID-19. This chain connects TRBV5-1 to TRBJ2-2; the D gene is possibly TRBD1 (5 bases). The sequenced material came from PBMCs or T cells enriched from blood (not recorded which). The CDR3 sequence is CASSLTGALVLLFF. CDR3 DNA sequence: TGCGCCAGCAGCTTAACAGGCGCCTTAGTTTTGCTGTTTTTT. Together with reference TRBV5-1 and TRBJ2-2, the CDR3 gives the full variable domain: KAGVTQTPRYLIKTRGQQVTLSCSPISGHRSVSWYQQTPGQGLQFLFEYFSETQRNKGNFPGRFSGRQFSNSRSEMNVSTLELGDSALYLCASSLTGALVLLFFGEGSRLTVL.